This T cell receptor (beta chain) is from a study of cytomegalovirus exposure and HLA in healthy donors. Per germline, CDR1 SGHVS and CDR2 FNYEAQ. The CDR3 contains 14 residues. Unmatched junction bases numbered 0, after V lost 1 base and J lost 7 bases. Researchers ran the PCR with 60 Vbeta and 13 Jbeta primers. Only in-frame clones appear in the TCRdb table, and some are missing; sequencing was by immunoSEQ multiplex PCR. The profile covers over 120,000 clones, with about four fifths appearing a single time and about 2.4% taken by the ten largest. The chain combines TRBV7-6 with TRBJ1-6; TRBD1 agrees at 8 bases. Sequenced: PBMCs. This sequence originates from a woman between 18 and 30 years old in good health and CMV-seropositive. The CDR3 nucleotides read TGTGCCAGCAGCTTAGGGACAGGGAATTCACCCCTCCACTTT. Amino acid sequence: CASSLGTGNSPLHF.